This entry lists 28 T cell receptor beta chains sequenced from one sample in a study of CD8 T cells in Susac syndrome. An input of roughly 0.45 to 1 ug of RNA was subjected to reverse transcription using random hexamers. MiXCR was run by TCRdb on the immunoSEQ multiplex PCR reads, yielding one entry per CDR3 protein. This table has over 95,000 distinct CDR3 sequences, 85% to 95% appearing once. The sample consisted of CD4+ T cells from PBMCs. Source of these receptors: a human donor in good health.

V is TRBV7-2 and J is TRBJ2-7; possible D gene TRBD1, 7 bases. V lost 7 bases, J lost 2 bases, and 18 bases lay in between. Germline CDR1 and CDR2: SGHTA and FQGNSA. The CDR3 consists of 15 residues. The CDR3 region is CASTMEGQSPYEQYF. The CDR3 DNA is TGTGCCAGCACCATGGAGGGACAGAGCCCCTACGAGCAGTACTTC.

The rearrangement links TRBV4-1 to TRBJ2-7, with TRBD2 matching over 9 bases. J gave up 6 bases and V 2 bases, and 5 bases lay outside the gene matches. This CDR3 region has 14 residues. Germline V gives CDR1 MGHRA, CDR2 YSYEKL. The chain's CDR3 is CASSQLAGRGEQYF. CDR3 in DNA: TGCGCCAGCAGCCAACTAGCGGGACGTGGCGAGCAGTACTTC.

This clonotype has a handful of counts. CDR3 DNA: TGTGCCAGCCAGTGCAGACCCGAGCAGTACTTC. Its protein product is CASQCRPEQYF. The chain employs TRBV7-3 and TRBJ2-7; D unresolved. CDR1 and CDR2 (germline): SGHTA, FQGTGA. The CDR3 runs to 11 residues. V lost 8 bases, J lost 6 bases, and 11 bases lay in between.

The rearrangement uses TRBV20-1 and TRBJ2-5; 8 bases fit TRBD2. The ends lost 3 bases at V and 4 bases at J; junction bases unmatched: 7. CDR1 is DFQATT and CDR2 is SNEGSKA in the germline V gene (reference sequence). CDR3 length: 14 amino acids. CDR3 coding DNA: TGCAGTGCTAGGAGCGGGGGAAGGTTAGAGACCCAGTACTTC. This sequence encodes CSARSGGRLETQYF.

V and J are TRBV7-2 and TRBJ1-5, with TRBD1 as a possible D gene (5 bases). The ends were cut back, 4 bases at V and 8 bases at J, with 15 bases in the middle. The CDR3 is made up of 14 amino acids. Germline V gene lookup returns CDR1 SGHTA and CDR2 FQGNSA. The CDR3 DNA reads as TGTGCCAGCAGCTCGGGACGGGGAACGGAGCCCCAGCATTTT. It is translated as CASSSGRGTEPQHF.

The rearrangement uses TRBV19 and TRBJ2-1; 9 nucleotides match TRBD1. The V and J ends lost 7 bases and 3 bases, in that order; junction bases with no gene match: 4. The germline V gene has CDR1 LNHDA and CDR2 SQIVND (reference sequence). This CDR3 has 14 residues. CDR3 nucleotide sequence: TGTGCCAGTATTAAGGGACAGGGCTACAATGAGCAGTTCTTC. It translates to CASIKGQGYNEQFF.

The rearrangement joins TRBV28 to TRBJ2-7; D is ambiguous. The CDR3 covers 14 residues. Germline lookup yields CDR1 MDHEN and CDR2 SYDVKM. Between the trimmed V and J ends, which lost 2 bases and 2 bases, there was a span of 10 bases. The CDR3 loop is CASSLTQLPYEQYF. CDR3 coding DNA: TGTGCCAGCAGTTTAACGCAGTTACCCTACGAGCAGTACTTC.

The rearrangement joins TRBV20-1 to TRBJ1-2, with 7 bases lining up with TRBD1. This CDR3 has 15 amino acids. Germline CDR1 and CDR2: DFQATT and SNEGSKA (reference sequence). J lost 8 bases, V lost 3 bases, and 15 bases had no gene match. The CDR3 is CSARNLRQGPSGYTF. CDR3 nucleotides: TGCAGTGCTAGGAATCTCCGACAGGGACCTAGCGGCTACACCTTC.

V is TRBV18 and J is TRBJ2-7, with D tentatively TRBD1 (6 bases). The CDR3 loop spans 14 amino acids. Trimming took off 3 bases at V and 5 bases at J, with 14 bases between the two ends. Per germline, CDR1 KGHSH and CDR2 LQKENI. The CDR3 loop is CASSPNGQSNEQYF. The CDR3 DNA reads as TGTGCCAGCTCACCTAATGGACAGTCTAACGAGCAGTACTTC.

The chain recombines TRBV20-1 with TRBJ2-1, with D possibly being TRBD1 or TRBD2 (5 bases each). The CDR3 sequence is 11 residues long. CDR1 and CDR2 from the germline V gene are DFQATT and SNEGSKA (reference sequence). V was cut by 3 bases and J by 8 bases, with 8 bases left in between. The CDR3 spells CSARGDHEQFF. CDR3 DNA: TGCAGTGCTAGGGGGGACCATGAGCAGTTCTTC.

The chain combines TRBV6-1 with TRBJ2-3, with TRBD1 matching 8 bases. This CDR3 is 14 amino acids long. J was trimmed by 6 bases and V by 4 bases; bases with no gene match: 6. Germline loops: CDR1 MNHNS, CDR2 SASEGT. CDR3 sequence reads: CASSGTTGADTQYF. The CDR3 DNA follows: TGTGCCAGCAGTGGAACGACAGGGGCCGATACGCAGTATTTT.

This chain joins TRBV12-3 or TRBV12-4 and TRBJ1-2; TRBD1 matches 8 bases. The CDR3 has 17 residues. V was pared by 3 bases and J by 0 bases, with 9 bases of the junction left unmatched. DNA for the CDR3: TGTGCCAGCAGTTTGAGGGGACAGGCCTCTTCTAACTATGGCTACACCTTC. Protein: CASSLRGQASSNYGYTF.

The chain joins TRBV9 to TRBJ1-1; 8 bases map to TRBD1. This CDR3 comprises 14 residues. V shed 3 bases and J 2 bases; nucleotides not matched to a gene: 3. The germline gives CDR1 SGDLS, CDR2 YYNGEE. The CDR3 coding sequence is TGTGCCAGCAGCGCTGGACAGGGAAACACTGAAGCTTTCTTT. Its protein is CASSAGQGNTEAFF.

Here the CDR3 reads CSARPRSTDTQYF. The CDR3 DNA reads as TGCAGTGCTAGACCGAGGAGCACAGATACGCAGTATTTT. The chain carries TRBV20-1 and TRBJ2-3; D remains ambiguous. The CDR3 has 13 amino acids. CDR1 is DFQATT and CDR2 is SNEGSKA in the germline V gene (reference sequence). The V end was cut by 2 bases, the J end by 0 bases, with 6 bases between.

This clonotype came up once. The DNA of the CDR3 is TGTGCCAGCTCTGGACAGCTGAACACCGGGGAGCTGTTTTTT. Its protein product is CASSGQLNTGELFF. The V and J genes are TRBV18 and TRBJ2-2; a weak D match, TRBD1 (6 bases). Between the trimmed V and J ends, which lost 6 bases and 1 base, there was a span of 9 bases. CDR3 length equals 14 residues. Germline values: CDR1 KGHSH, CDR2 LQKENI. The entire variable domain, with the rest obtained from reference TRBV18 and TRBJ2-2, is as follows: NAGVMQNPRHLVRRRGQEARLRCSPMKGHSHVYWYRQLPEEGLKFMVYLQKENIIDESGMPKERFSAEFPKEGPSILRIQQVVRGDSAAYFCASSGQLNTGELFFGEGSRLTVL.

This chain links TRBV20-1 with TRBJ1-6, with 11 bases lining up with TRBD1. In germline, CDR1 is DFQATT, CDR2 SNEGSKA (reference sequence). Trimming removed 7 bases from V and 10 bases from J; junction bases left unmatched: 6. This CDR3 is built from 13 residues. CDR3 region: CSVPGQGESPLHF. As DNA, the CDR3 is TGCAGTGTACCGGGACAGGGGGAATCACCCCTCCACTTT.

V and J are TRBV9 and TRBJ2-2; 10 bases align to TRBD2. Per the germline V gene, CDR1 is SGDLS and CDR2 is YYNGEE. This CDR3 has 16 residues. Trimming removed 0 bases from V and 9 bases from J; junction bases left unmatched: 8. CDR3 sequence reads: CASSVDGAGGLRELFF. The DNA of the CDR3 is TGTGCCAGCAGCGTAGATGGAGCGGGGGGGCTTAGGGAGCTGTTTTTT.

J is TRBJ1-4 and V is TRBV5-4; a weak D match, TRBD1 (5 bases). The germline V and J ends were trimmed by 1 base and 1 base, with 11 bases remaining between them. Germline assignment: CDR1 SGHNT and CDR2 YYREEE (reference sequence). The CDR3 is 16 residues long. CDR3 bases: TGTGCCAGCAGCTTGTCGGGGCTTCTAACTAATGAAAAACTGTTTTTT. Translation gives CASSLSGLLTNEKLFF. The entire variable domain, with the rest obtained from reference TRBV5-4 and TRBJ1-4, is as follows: ETGVTQSPTHLIKTRGQQVTLRCSSQSGHNTVSWYQQALGQGPQFIFQYYREEENGRGNFPPRFSGLQFPNYSSELNVNALELDDSALYLCASSLSGLLTNEKLFFGSGTQLSVL.

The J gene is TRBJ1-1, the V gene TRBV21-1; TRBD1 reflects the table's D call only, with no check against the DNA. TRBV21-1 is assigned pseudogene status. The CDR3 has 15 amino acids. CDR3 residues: CASSIRTGENTEAFF. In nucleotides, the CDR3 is TGTGCCAGCAGCATCCGGACAGGGGAGAACACTGAAGCTTTCTTT.

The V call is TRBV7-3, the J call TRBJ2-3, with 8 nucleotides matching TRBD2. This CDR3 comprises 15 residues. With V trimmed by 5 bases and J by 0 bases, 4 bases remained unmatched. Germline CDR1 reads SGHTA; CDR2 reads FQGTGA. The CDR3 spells CASSPLAGSTDTQYF. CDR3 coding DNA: TGTGCCAGCAGCCCGTTAGCGGGAAGCACAGATACGCAGTATTTT.

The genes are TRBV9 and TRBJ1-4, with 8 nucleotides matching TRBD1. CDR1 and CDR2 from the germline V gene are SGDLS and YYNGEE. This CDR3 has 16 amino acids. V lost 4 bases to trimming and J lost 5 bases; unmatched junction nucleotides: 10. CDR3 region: CASSPEDRGGNEKLFF. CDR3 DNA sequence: TGTGCCAGCAGCCCCGAAGACAGGGGCGGGAATGAAAAACTGTTTTTT.

The CDR3 reads CASSLLGGSHTYEQYF. The CDR3 nucleotides read TGTGCCAGCAGCTTGCTGGGAGGGTCCCACACCTACGAGCAGTACTTC. The rearrangement joins TRBV7-8 to TRBJ2-7; TRBD2 agrees at 7 bases. Germline assignment: CDR1 SGHVS and CDR2 FQNEAQ. V lost 3 bases, J lost 2 bases, and 10 bases stayed unmatched. This CDR3 has 16 residues.

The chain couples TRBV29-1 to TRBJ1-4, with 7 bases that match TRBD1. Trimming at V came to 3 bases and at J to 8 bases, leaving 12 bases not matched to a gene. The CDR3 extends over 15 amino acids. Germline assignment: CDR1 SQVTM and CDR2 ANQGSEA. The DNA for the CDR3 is TGCAGCGTTGAGATCTCGACAGGGAAGGACGAAAAACTGTTTTTT. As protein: CSVEISTGKDEKLFF. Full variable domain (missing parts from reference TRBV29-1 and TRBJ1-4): SAVISQKPSRDICQRGTSLTIQCQVDSQVTMMFWYRQQPGQSLTLIATANQGSEATYESGFVIDKFPISRPNLTFSTLTVSNMSPEDSSIYLCSVEISTGKDEKLFFGSGTQLSVL.

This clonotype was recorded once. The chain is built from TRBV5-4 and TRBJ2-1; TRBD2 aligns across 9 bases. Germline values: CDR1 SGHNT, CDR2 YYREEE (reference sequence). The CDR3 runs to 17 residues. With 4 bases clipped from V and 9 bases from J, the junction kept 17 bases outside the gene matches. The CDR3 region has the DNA TGTGCCAGCAGCCCCTTAGCGGGGGACCTCCCCCGGGGTGAGCAGTTCTTC. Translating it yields CASSPLAGDLPRGEQFF.

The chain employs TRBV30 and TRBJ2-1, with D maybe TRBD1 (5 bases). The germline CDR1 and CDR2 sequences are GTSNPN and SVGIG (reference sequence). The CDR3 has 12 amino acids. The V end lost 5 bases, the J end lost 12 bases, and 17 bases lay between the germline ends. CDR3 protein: CAWRLSGDRQFF. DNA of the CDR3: TGTGCCTGGCGCCTGTCTGGCGACAGGCAGTTCTTC.

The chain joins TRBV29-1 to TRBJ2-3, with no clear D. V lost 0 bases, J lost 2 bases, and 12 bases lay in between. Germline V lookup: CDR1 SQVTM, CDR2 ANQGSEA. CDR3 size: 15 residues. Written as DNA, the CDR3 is TGCAGCGTTGAAGATGTGGCGTCCCCCACAGATACGCAGTATTTT. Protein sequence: CSVEDVASPTDTQYF.

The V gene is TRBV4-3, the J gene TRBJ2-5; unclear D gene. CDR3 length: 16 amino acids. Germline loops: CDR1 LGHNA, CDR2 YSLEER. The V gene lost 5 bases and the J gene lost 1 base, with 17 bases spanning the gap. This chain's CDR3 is CASSWVGIRPQETQYF. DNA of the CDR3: TGCGCCAGCAGCTGGGTGGGGATCCGGCCCCAAGAGACCCAGTACTTC.

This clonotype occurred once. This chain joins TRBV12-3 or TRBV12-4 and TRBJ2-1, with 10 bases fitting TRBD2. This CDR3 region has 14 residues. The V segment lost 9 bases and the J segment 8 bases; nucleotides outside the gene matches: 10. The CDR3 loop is CASKPGLASHEQFF. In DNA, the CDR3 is TGTGCCAGTAAACCGGGACTAGCGTCCCATGAGCAGTTCTTC.